This T cell receptor (beta chain) was sequenced for a study of spatial heterogeneity in lung cancer. Whole-study findings and limits: Ubiquitous, expanded tumor-derived TCRs were more frequently observed in blood at resection than at follow-up.

Documented time point: sample taken at primary tumor resection. MiXCR, run by TCRdb on the 5' RACE reads, gives a single entry per CDR3 protein. The sample records about 20,000 distinct CDR3 sequences, approximately 6.2% being singletons. This clonotype was counted only a few times. The antigen remains undetermined. This clonotype was sampled from a male donor with early-stage non-small cell lung cancer. The specimen comprised PBMCs, sampled at surgery.

The CDR3 DNA follows: TGCGCCAGCAGCTTTCGGGGCCACGAGCAGTACTTC. It is translated as CASSFRGHEQYF. J is TRBJ2-7 and V is TRBV5-1; perhaps D is TRBD1 or TRBD2 (5 bases each). V shed 2 bases and J shed 5 bases, with 8 bases lying between them. The germline gives CDR1 SGHRS, CDR2 YFSETQ. This CDR3 comprises 12 residues.